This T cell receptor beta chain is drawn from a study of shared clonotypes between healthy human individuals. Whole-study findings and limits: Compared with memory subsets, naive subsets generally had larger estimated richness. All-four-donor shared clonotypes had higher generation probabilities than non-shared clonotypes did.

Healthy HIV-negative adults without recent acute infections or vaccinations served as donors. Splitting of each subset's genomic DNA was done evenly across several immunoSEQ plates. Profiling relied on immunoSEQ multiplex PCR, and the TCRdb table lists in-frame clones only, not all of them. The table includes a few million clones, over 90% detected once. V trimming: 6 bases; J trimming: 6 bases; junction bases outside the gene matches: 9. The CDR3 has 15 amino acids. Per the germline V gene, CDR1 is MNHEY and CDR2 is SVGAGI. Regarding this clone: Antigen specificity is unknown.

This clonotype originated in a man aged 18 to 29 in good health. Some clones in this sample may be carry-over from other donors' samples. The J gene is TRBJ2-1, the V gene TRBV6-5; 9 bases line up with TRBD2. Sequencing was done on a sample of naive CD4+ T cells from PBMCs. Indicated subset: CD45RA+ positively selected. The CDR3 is CASRSLTSGSNEQFF. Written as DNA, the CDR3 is TGTGCCAGCAGATCCCTGACTAGCGGTAGCAATGAGCAGTTCTTC.